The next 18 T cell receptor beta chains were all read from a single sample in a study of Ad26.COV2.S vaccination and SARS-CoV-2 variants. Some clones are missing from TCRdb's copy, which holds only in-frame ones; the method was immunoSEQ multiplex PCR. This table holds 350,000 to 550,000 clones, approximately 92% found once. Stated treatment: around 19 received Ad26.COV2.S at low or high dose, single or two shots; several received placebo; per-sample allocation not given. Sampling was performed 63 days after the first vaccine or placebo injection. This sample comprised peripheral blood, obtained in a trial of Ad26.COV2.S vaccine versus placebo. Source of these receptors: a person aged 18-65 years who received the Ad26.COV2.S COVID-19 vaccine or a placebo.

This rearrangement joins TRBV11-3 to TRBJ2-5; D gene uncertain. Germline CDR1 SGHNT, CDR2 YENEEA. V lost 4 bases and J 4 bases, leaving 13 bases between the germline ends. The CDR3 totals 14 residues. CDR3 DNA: TGTGCCAGCAGCTCCAAGTCGGAACGAGAGACCCAGTACTTC. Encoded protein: CASSSKSERETQYF. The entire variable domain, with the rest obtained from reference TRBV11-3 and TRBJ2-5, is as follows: EAGVVQSPRYKIIEKKQPVAFWCNPISGHNTLYWYLQNLGQGPELLIRYENEEAVDDSQLPKDRFSAERLKGVDSTLKIQPAELGDSAVYLCASSSKSERETQYFGPGTRLLVL.

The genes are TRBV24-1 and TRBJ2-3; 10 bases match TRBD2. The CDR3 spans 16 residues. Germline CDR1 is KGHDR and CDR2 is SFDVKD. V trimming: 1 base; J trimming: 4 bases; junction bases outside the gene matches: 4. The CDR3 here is CATSDFASGRADTQYF. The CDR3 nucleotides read TGTGCCACCAGTGATTTCGCCAGCGGGAGGGCAGATACGCAGTATTTT.

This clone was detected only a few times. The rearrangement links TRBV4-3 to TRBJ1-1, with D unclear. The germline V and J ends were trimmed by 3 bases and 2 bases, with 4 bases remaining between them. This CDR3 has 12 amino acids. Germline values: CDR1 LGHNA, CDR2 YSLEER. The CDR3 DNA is TGCGCCAGCAGCCACGGCAACACTGAAGCTTTCTTT. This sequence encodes CASSHGNTEAFF.

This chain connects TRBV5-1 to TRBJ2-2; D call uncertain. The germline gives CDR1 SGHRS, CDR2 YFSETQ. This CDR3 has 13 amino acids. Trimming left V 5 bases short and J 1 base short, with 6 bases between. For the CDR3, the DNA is TGCGCCAGCAGGGCAGAGAACACCGGGGAGCTGTTTTTT. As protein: CASRAENTGELFF.

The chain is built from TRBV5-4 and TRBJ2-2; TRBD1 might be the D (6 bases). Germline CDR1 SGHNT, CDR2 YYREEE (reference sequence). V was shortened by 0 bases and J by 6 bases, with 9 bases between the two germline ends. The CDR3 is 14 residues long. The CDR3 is CASSLEGVSGELFF. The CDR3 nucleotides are TGTGCCAGCAGCTTGGAGGGGGTCTCCGGGGAGCTGTTTTTT.

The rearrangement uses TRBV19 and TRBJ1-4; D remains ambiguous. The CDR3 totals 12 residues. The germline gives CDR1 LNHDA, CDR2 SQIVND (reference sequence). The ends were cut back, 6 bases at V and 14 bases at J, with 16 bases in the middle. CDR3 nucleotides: TGTGCCAGTAGCATCGCTGCCGGCAGGCTGTTTTTT. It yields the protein CASSIAAGRLFF. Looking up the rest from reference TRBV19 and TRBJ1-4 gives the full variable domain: DGGITQSPKYLFRKEGQNVTLSCEQNLNHDAMYWYRQDPGQGLRLIYYSQIVNDFQKGDIAEGYSVSREKKESFPLTVTSAQKNPTAFYLCASSIAAGRLFFGSGTQLSVL.

The CDR3 is CATQDRWGEQYF. In DNA form, the CDR3 reads TGTGCCACCCAGGACAGGTGGGGCGAGCAGTACTTC. The chain couples TRBV28 to TRBJ2-7; 7 nucleotides align to TRBD1. Germline CDR1 MDHEN, CDR2 SYDVKM. V was clipped by 10 bases and J by 6 bases; unmatched bases: 9. The CDR3 spans 12 residues.

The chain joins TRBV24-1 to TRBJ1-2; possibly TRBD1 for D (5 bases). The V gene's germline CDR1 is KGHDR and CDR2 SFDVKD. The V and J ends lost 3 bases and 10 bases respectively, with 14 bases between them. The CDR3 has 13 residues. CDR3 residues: CATSDLDSLIYTF. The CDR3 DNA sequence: TGTGCCACCAGTGATCTCGACAGTCTTATCTACACCTTC.

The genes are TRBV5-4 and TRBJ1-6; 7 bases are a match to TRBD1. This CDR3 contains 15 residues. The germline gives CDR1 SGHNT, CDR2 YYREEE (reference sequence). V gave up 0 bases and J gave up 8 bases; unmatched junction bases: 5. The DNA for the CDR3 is TGTGCCAGCAGCTTGGACTTCAGGGGGTATTCACCCCTCCACTTT. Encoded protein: CASSLDFRGYSPLHF.

The CDR3 bases are TGTGCCAGTAGTATTCCCTCCCTAGCGGGTAGTGATACGCAGTATTTT. Its translation is CASSIPSLAGSDTQYF. This rearrangement joins TRBV19 to TRBJ2-3, with TRBD2 matching over 8 bases. The CDR3 covers 16 residues. With 3 bases clipped from V and 6 bases from J, the junction kept 11 bases outside the gene matches. Germline lookup yields CDR1 LNHDA and CDR2 SQIVND (reference sequence).

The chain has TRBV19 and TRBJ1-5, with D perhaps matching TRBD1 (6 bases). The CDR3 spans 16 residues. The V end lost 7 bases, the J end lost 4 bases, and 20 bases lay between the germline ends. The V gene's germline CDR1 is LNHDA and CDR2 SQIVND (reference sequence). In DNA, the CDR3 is TGTGCCAGTACCAGAAAACAGGGTAATAGTAATCAGCCCCAGCATTTT. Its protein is CASTRKQGNSNQPQHF.

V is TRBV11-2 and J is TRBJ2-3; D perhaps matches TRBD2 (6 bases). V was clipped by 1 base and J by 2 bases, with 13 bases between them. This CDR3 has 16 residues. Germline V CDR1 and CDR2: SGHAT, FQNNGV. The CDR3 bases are TGTGCCAGCAGCTTAGGTTTTGCGGGAATCACAGATACGCAGTATTTT. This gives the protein CASSLGFAGITDTQYF.

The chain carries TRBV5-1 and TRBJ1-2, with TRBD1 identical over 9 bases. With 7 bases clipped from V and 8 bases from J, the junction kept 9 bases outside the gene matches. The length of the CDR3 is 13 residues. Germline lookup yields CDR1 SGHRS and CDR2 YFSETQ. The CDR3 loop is CASGTFGTGGYTF. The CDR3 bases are TGCGCCAGCGGAACTTTTGGGACAGGGGGCTACACCTTC.

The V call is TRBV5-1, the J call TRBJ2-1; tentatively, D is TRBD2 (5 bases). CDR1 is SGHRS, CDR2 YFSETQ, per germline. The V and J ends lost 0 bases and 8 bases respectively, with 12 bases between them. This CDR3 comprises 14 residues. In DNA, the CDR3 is TGCGCCAGCAGCTTGGAGGCTAGCATAGATGAGCAGTTCTTC. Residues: CASSLEASIDEQFF. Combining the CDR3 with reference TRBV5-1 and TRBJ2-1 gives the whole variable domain KAGVTQTPRYLIKTRGQQVTLSCSPISGHRSVSWYQQTPGQGLQFLFEYFSETQRNKGNFPGRFSGRQFSNSRSEMNVSTLELGDSALYLCASSLEASIDEQFFGPGTRLTVL.

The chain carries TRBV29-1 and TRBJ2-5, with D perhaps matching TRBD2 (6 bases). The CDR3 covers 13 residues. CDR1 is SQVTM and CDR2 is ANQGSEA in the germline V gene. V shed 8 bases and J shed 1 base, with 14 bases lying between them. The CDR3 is CSCPGGTQETQYF. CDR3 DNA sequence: TGCAGCTGCCCCGGAGGGACCCAAGAGACCCAGTACTTC. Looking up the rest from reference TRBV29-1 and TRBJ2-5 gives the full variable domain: SAVISQKPSRDICQRGTSLTIQCQVDSQVTMMFWYRQQPGQSLTLIATANQGSEATYESGFVIDKFPISRPNLTFSTLTVSNMSPEDSSIYLCSCPGGTQETQYFGPGTRLLVL.

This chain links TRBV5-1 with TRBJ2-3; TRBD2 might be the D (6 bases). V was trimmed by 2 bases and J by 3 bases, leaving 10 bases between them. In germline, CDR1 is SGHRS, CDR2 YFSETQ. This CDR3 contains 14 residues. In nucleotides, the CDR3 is TGCGCCAGCAGCTTACGGCGGGAAACAGATACGCAGTATTTT. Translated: CASSLRRETDTQYF.

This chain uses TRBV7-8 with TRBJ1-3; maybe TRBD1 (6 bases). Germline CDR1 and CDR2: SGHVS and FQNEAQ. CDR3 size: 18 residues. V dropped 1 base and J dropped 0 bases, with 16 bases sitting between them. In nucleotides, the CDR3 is TGTGCCAGCAGCTTAGAGCGGGACACCTTAAGCTCTGGAAACACCATATATTTT. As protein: CASSLERDTLSSGNTIYF.

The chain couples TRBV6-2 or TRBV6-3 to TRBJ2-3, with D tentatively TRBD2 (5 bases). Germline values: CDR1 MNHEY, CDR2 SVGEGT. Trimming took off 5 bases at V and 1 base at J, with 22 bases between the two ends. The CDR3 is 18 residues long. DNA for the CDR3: TGTGCCAGCAGTCTCCCCCGTAGGGCCGCGCGGGGCACAGATACGCAGTATTTT. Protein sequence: CASSLPRRAARGTDTQYF.